Listed here are 20 T cell receptor beta chains from one sample, sequenced in a study of PD-1 blockade in classical Hodgkin lymphoma. Relapse after autologous stem cell transplantation occurred in every patient, and brentuximab vedotin exposure varied. Clones were read by immunoSEQ multiplex PCR, and TCRdb kept only the in-frame ones, dropping some. Counted here are almost 100,000 clones, roughly 90% occurring once; the ten biggest clones make up 2.8%. Sequencing used peripheral blood mononuclear cells (PBMCs), obtained at baseline. These receptors all stem from a human donor with classical Hodgkin lymphoma.

The chain carries TRBV19 and TRBJ2-1; TRBD2 aligns across 10 bases. J lost 7 bases, V lost 6 bases, and 9 bases had no gene match. CDR1 and CDR2 from the germline V gene are LNHDA and SQIVND (reference sequence). This CDR3 is 15 amino acids long. The CDR3 region is CASRTALAGHNEQFF. DNA of the CDR3: TGTGCCAGTAGGACAGCACTAGCGGGACATAATGAGCAGTTCTTC.

The chain combines TRBV10-2 with TRBJ2-5; D is unclear. Deletions cut 2 bases from V and 4 bases from J, with 17 bases between. This CDR3 has 16 residues. Germline V CDR1 and CDR2: WSHSY, SAAADI. The CDR3 DNA is TGCGCCAGCAGTGAGGGTAACAGCCATCTAGGAGAGACCCAGTACTTC. Translation gives CASSEGNSHLGETQYF.

The V and J genes are TRBV5-1 and TRBJ2-7; the match to TRBD1 covers 8 bases. V was pared by 0 bases and J by 2 bases, with 7 bases of the junction left unmatched. The CDR3 totals 16 residues. Per germline, CDR1 SGHRS and CDR2 YFSETQ. In DNA form, the CDR3 reads TGCGCCAGCAGCTTGGACCCCGGGACAGGAGCCTACGAGCAGTACTTC. Translation: CASSLDPGTGAYEQYF.

The chain links TRBV13 to TRBJ2-1; no definite D call. Deletions cut 1 base from V and 0 bases from J, with 10 bases between. CDR1 is PRHDT and CDR2 is FYEKMQ in the germline V gene (reference sequence). CDR3 size: 16 residues. In nucleotides, the CDR3 is TGTGCCAGCAGCTTAGAAGGGATTAGCTCCTACAATGAGCAGTTCTTC. Residues: CASSLEGISSYNEQFF.

The chain carries TRBV11-2 and TRBJ2-1; D is unresolved. CDR3 length equals 11 residues. The germline CDR1 and CDR2 sequences are SGHAT and FQNNGV. Trimming took 2 bases from V and 9 from J, leaving 5 bases between them. CDR3 loop: CASSLYVEQFF. The CDR3 DNA reads as TGTGCCAGCAGCTTATACGTTGAGCAGTTCTTC.

The V call is TRBV7-2, the J call TRBJ2-7, with 10 bases that match TRBD2. The CDR3 totals 15 residues. Germline loops: CDR1 SGHTA, CDR2 FQGNSA. V was clipped by 1 base and J by 3 bases; unmatched bases: 3. The DNA for the CDR3 is TGTGCCAGCAGCTTAGTATGGACTAGCGGCTACGAGCAGTACTTC. Translated: CASSLVWTSGYEQYF.

The rearrangement uses TRBV27 and TRBJ2-1, with D perhaps matching TRBD2 (5 bases). The V gene's germline CDR1 is MNHEY and CDR2 SMNVEV (reference sequence). CDR3 size: 15 residues. V dropped 3 bases and J dropped 4 bases, with 13 bases sitting between them. The CDR3 loop is CASSLERTFYNEQFF. The CDR3 DNA sequence: TGTGCCAGCAGTTTGGAGCGGACCTTTTACAATGAGCAGTTCTTC.

This chain connects TRBV28 to TRBJ2-7; TRBD2 is a possible D gene (5 bases). Germline-derived CDR1 and CDR2 are MDHEN and SYDVKM. CDR3 length: 14 amino acids. The V and J ends lost 1 base and 6 bases respectively, with 13 bases between them. CDR3 amino acids: CASSLSGYGSEQYF. CDR3 coding DNA: TGTGCCAGCAGTTTATCGGGGTACGGTTCCGAGCAGTACTTC.

V is TRBV4-1 and J is TRBJ1-4; D gene ambiguous. V lost 2 bases and J 6 bases, leaving 16 bases between the germline ends. Germline V gene sequence: CDR1 MGHRA, CDR2 YSYEKL. CDR3 size: 16 residues. Here the CDR3 DNA reads TGCGCCAGCAGCCAACCACCCAGTACGAGGGATGAAAAACTGTTTTTT. Residues: CASSQPPSTRDEKLFF.

V is TRBV5-6 and J is TRBJ1-1; TRBD1 matches at 7 bases. J lost 3 bases, V lost 2 bases, and 4 bases had no gene match. The germline gives CDR1 SGHDT, CDR2 YYEEEE. This CDR3 region has 14 residues. The CDR3 sequence: CASSFGQAYTEAFF. The CDR3 DNA follows: TGTGCCAGCAGCTTTGGACAGGCGTACACTGAAGCTTTCTTT.

The J gene is TRBJ2-7, the V gene TRBV5-4, with 9 bases that match TRBD2. Germline-derived CDR1 and CDR2 are SGHNT and YYREEE (reference sequence). Germline trimming cut 4 bases from V and 5 bases from J; bases unmatched to any gene: 10. The length of the CDR3 is 15 residues. CDR3 nucleotide sequence: TGTGCCAGCAGCCAAAAACGCGGGAGGGGCAACGAGCAGTACTTC. Translation gives CASSQKRGRGNEQYF.

This chain links TRBV14 with TRBJ2-1; TRBD2 agrees at 9 bases. CDR1 and CDR2 from the germline V gene are SGHDN and FVKESK. J lost 4 bases, V lost 4 bases, and 14 bases had no gene match. The CDR3 runs 18 residues. The CDR3 DNA is TGTGCCAGCAGCCCACGATCCGGCCTAGCGGGAAGGTACAATGAGCAGTTCTTC. It codes for CASSPRSGLAGRYNEQFF.

J is TRBJ2-7 and V is TRBV30, with D perhaps TRBD2 (6 bases). The CDR3 sequence is 18 residues long. Looked up from germline, CDR1 is GTSNPN and CDR2 is SVGIG (reference sequence). Deletions cut 0 bases from V and 3 bases from J, with 24 bases between. In DNA form, the CDR3 reads TGTGCCTGGAGTGTACGTAGCCCGACTAGTTCCTTGAACTACGAGCAGTACTTC. Translation: CAWSVRSPTSSLNYEQYF.

The chain couples TRBV5-1 to TRBJ1-4; D is unresolved. The germline V gene encodes CDR1 SGHRS and CDR2 YFSETQ. V lost 0 bases and J 5 bases, leaving 8 bases between the germline ends. The CDR3 extends over 14 amino acids. CDR3 coding DNA: TGCGCCAGCAGCTTGGTTGGCACCAATGAAAAACTGTTTTTT. Its translation is CASSLVGTNEKLFF.

The rearrangement uses TRBV27 and TRBJ2-5; D may be TRBD2 (6 bases). Per the germline V gene, CDR1 is MNHEY and CDR2 is SMNVEV (reference sequence). This CDR3 region has 15 residues. The V and J ends lost 5 bases and 5 bases respectively, with 18 bases between them. The CDR3 sequence: CASSTNRGGVETQYF. The CDR3 DNA is TGTGCCAGCAGTACCAATAGGGGCGGGGTGGAGACCCAGTACTTC.

This rearrangement joins TRBV5-5 to TRBJ2-7; D might be TRBD1 (5 bases). From germline, CDR1 is SGHKS and CDR2 YYEKEE (reference sequence). The length of the CDR3 is 16 residues. V lost 1 base and J 3 bases, leaving 17 bases between the germline ends. DNA of the CDR3: TGTGCCAGCAGCTTGTTCGCCACGGACAAGAACTACGAGCAGTACTTC. It specifies CASSLFATDKNYEQYF.

This clone showed up just once. Other DNA sequences in this sample translate to the same CDR3. V gene TRBV6-5 combines with J gene TRBJ2-2; possible D gene TRBD1, 7 bases. CDR3 length: 15 residues. Germline loops: CDR1 MNHEY, CDR2 SVGAGI. The germline V and J ends were trimmed by 0 bases and 5 bases, with 10 bases remaining between them. CDR3 DNA: TGTGCCAGCAGTTACTCGGCAGGGGGGACCGGGGAGCTGTTTTTT. This gives the protein CASSYSAGGTGELFF.

The J gene is TRBJ2-1, the V gene TRBV14, with TRBD2 identical over 11 bases. The CDR3 sequence is 14 residues long. Germline V lookup: CDR1 SGHDN, CDR2 FVKESK. Unmatched junction bases numbered 7, after V lost 0 bases and J lost 15 bases. The CDR3 nucleotides read TGTGCCAGCAGCCAAGACCTTAGCGGGAGGGCCTCGTTCTTC. Its protein is CASSQDLSGRASFF.

The gene calls are TRBV4-1 and TRBJ2-7; D remains unclear. The CDR3 runs to 11 residues. V was trimmed by 6 bases and J by 11 bases, leaving 14 bases between them. The germline gives CDR1 MGHRA, CDR2 YSYEKL. The CDR3 bases are TGCGCCAGCAGTCAACAAGGAGCGAAGTACTTC. As protein: CASSQQGAKYF.

The chain couples TRBV21-1 to TRBJ1-2; the D call TRBD1 from the table was never checked on the DNA. TRBV21-1 counts as a pseudogene. CDR3 size: 13 residues. The CDR3 sequence: CASTTSANYGYTF. The CDR3, as DNA: TGTGCCAGCACAACCTCAGCTAACTATGGCTACACCTTC.